This note documents a single TCR beta chain sequence. The antigen is undetermined. Described time point: blood 4 weeks post-SBRT, at nephrectomy. Treatment noted: 15 Gy SBRT to primary tumor, nephrectomy 4 weeks later. Clear cell pathology was present in this patient's renal cell carcinoma. Profiled with immunoSEQ multiplex PCR; TCRdb holds only in-frame clones, not every one. The data hold some 31,000 clones, with over 70% observed a single time. This specimen belongs to a study of radiation and T cells in renal cell carcinoma. The study, taken as a whole, reports: Top tumor clonotypes rose in blood 2 weeks post-radiation, then contracted.

Germline V gene lookup returns CDR1 SGDLS and CDR2 YYNGEE. Trimming took 0 bases from V and 5 from J, leaving 18 bases between them. The CDR3 is 16 residues long. The TCR was taken from a man between 60 and 70 years old with renal cell carcinoma. Here the sequenced sample was blood, taken from a patient whose treatment included radiotherapy and nephrectomy. The chain uses TRBV9 and TRBJ2-7, with a tentative D call TRBD1 (5 bases). CDR3 nucleotides: TGTGCCAGCAGCGTAGCCCCAGGGCCCCCGTTTGACGAGCAGTACTTC. Its translation: CASSVAPGPPFDEQYF.